These 29 T cell receptor beta chains came from one sample sequenced in a study of OX40 agonist ivuxolimab in advanced cancers. TCRdb's copy holds only in-frame clones and misses some; the assay was immunoSEQ multiplex PCR. The sample records 80,000 to 85,000 clones, 80% to 90% being singletons. Sequencing was performed on CD4+ or CD8+ T cells sorted from blood, taken in a trial of the OX40 agonist ivuxolimab. These receptors originate from an adult with an advanced solid tumor such as melanoma, head and neck, liver or kidney cancer.

The chain uses TRBV6-6 and TRBJ1-4; TRBD1 aligns across 8 bases. This CDR3 has 15 amino acids. CDR1 and CDR2 (germline): MNHNY, SVGAGI (reference sequence). V lost 6 bases, J lost 5 bases, and 8 bases stayed unmatched. The DNA of the CDR3 is TGTGCCAGCAGCGGGCACAGGGGGGCAAATGAAAAACTGTTTTTT. Translation: CASSGHRGANEKLFF.

This clone appeared a few times. V usage is TRBV5-6 and J usage is TRBJ1-1; D remains ambiguous. The CDR3 is made up of 12 amino acids. Germline V gene lookup returns CDR1 SGHDT and CDR2 YYEEEE. V was clipped by 0 bases and J by 5 bases, with 5 bases between them. CDR3 nucleotides: TGTGCCAGCAGCTTGGCAACAACTGAAGCTTTCTTT. It specifies CASSLATTEAFF.

V is TRBV5-1 and J is TRBJ2-1, with D maybe TRBD2 (6 bases). The germline V and J ends were trimmed by 2 bases and 8 bases, with 11 bases remaining between them. CDR3 length equals 13 residues. CDR1 SGHRS and CDR2 YFSETQ come from the germline V gene. The CDR3 DNA reads TGCGCCAGCAGCTTAACGGGAGTGGATGAGCAGTTCTTC. Translated, it gives CASSLTGVDEQFF.

This clone was detected only once. The J gene is TRBJ2-5, the V gene TRBV4-1; TRBD2 matches at 9 bases. This CDR3 comprises 17 residues. CDR1 and CDR2 from the germline V gene are MGHRA and YSYEKL. V was clipped by 0 bases and J by 2 bases; unmatched bases: 7. The chain's CDR3 is CASSQDGSSGVQETQYF. The CDR3 nucleotides are TGCGCCAGCAGCCAAGATGGTTCTAGCGGGGTTCAAGAGACCCAGTACTTC.

This clone showed up just once. The chain joins TRBV6-5 to TRBJ2-7; unclear D gene. V lost 3 bases, J lost 1 base, and 7 bases lay in between. The CDR3 consists of 13 residues. Germline loops: CDR1 MNHEY, CDR2 SVGAGI. The CDR3 coding sequence is TGTGCCAGCAGTTATCTTCGGTCCTACGAGCAGTACTTC. Translated, it gives CASSYLRSYEQYF.

The V call is TRBV11-2, the J call TRBJ1-5; D is perhaps TRBD1 (6 bases). The CDR3 is made up of 14 amino acids. Trimming removed 1 base at V and 7 bases at J, with 11 bases between. Germline V gene sequence: CDR1 SGHAT, CDR2 FQNNGV. The CDR3 DNA reads as TGTGCCAGCAGCTTAGCAGGGGAAGACCAGCCCCAGCATTTT. It yields the protein CASSLAGEDQPQHF.

The CDR3 DNA reads TGTGCCAGTAGTCGCGGACAGCTTAATGAAAAACTGTTTTTT. Translation gives CASSRGQLNEKLFF. This chain joins TRBV19 and TRBJ1-4; weak D call: TRBD1 (6 bases). This CDR3 has 14 residues. From germline, CDR1 is LNHDA and CDR2 SQIVND (reference sequence). Trimming left V 5 bases short and J 4 bases short, with 11 bases between. The full variable domain, completed using reference TRBV19 and TRBJ1-4, is DGGITQSPKYLFRKEGQNVTLSCEQNLNHDAMYWYRQDPGQGLRLIYYSQIVNDFQKGDIAEGYSVSREKKESFPLTVTSAQKNPTAFYLCASSRGQLNEKLFFGSGTQLSVL.

V usage is TRBV25-1 and J usage is TRBJ1-2; TRBD1 is a possible D gene (5 bases). This CDR3 spans 16 amino acids. The V end was cut by 0 bases, the J end by 4 bases, with 15 bases between. Germline CDR1 reads MGHDK; CDR2 reads SYGVNS. The CDR3 region is CASSEYGGEILYGYTF. DNA of the CDR3: TGTGCCAGCAGTGAATATGGGGGGGAGATACTCTATGGCTACACCTTC.

The V gene is TRBV2, the J gene TRBJ1-3, with D possibly TRBD1 on 5 matching bases. Germline V CDR1 and CDR2: SNHLY, FYNNEI. Trimming left V 0 bases short and J 8 bases short, with 14 bases between. CDR3 length: 15 residues. This CDR3 reads CASSEAGQPADTIYF. CDR3 in DNA: TGTGCCAGCAGTGAAGCGGGGCAGCCCGCTGACACCATATATTTT.

V gene TRBV9 combines with J gene TRBJ2-3; a possible D gene is TRBD2 (5 bases). V was trimmed by 2 bases and J by 4 bases, leaving 11 bases between them. This CDR3 contains 14 residues. The germline gives CDR1 SGDLS, CDR2 YYNGEE. The CDR3 protein is CASSVEGGADTQYF. The CDR3 bases are TGTGCCAGCAGCGTTGAGGGCGGTGCAGATACGCAGTATTTT.

This rearrangement joins TRBV27 to TRBJ2-3; D might be TRBD1 or TRBD2, each matching 6 bases. V was cut by 6 bases and J by 2 bases, with 15 bases left in between. This CDR3 is built from 15 residues. Germline loops: CDR1 MNHEY, CDR2 SMNVEV (reference sequence). The CDR3 sequence is CASSPTGRTTDTQYF. CDR3 coding DNA: TGTGCCAGCAGCCCCACAGGGAGGACCACAGATACGCAGTATTTT.

The chain recombines TRBV28 with TRBJ2-7, with TRBD2 identical over 8 bases. V gave up 2 bases and J gave up 3 bases; unmatched junction bases: 6. The CDR3 covers 15 residues. Germline CDR1 MDHEN, CDR2 SYDVKM. In DNA, the CDR3 is TGTGCCAGCAGTTTAGGAGGGGGGACTAGCTACGAGCAGTACTTC. Protein: CASSLGGGTSYEQYF.

This clone was observed once. V is TRBV2 and J is TRBJ2-1; D is perhaps TRBD2 (5 bases). Germline V lookup: CDR1 SNHLY, CDR2 FYNNEI. CDR3 length: 14 residues. V was clipped by 7 bases and J by 6 bases, with 16 bases between them. The CDR3 nucleotides are TGTGCCAGCACCACCGGCGGGTTATCCAATGAGCAGTTCTTC. This translates into CASTTGGLSNEQFF.

V gene TRBV4-3 combines with J gene TRBJ2-5; unclear D gene. The V gene lost 4 bases and the J gene lost 4 bases, with 19 bases spanning the gap. Germline V gene sequence: CDR1 LGHNA, CDR2 YSLEER. The CDR3 contains 16 residues. CDR3 nucleotide sequence: TGCGCCAGCAGCCCAACCGGGCAGCCACCAGGAGAGACCCAGTACTTC. Translating gives CASSPTGQPPGETQYF.

This clone has a handful of counts. V and J are TRBV4-2 and TRBJ2-2, with no clear D. The V gene's germline CDR1 is LGHNA and CDR2 YNFKEQ. V lost 4 bases and J lost 3, with 6 bases in between. The CDR3 is 13 residues long. CDR3 nucleotide sequence: TGTGCCAGCAGCCGCCCGGACACCGGGGAGCTGTTTTTT. Protein product: CASSRPDTGELFF.

The chain carries TRBV30 and TRBJ2-1, with D perhaps TRBD1 (6 bases). Between the trimmed V and J ends, which lost 0 bases and 9 bases, there was a span of 12 bases. Looked up from germline, CDR1 is GTSNPN and CDR2 is SVGIG (reference sequence). The CDR3 covers 13 residues. The CDR3 reads CAWSVNRVGEQFF. The CDR3 nucleotides read TGTGCCTGGAGTGTTAACAGGGTCGGTGAGCAGTTCTTC.

A single count supports this clone. V usage is TRBV27 and J usage is TRBJ2-7; possibly TRBD2 for D (6 bases). Trimming cost V 6 bases and J 0 bases, with 24 bases left between them. CDR1 MNHEY and CDR2 SMNVEV come from the germline V gene (reference sequence). This CDR3 has 18 residues. The CDR3 loop reads CASRGRASATASSYEQYF. DNA of the CDR3: TGTGCCAGCAGGGGAAGAGCTAGCGCTACGGCAAGCTCCTACGAGCAGTACTTC.

This clone showed up just once. The chain recombines TRBV7-9 with TRBJ2-1; possible D gene TRBD2, 6 bases. Trimming took 0 bases from V and 6 from J, leaving 9 bases between them. The CDR3 covers 14 residues. Germline CDR1 SEHNR, CDR2 FQNEAQ (reference sequence). CDR3 coding DNA: TGTGCCAGCAGCTTAGCGGGGGGTTCCAATGAGCAGTTCTTC. Its protein is CASSLAGGSNEQFF. The entire variable domain, with the rest obtained from reference TRBV7-9 and TRBJ2-1, is as follows: DTGVSQNPRHKITKRGQNVTFRCDPISEHNRLYWYRQTLGQGPEFLTYFQNEAQLEKSRLLSDRFSAERPKGSFSTLEIQRTEQGDSAMYLCASSLAGGSNEQFFGPGTRLTVL.

The V call is TRBV7-2, the J call TRBJ1-1, with D perhaps matching TRBD1 (6 bases). The CDR3 runs to 17 residues. CDR1 and CDR2 from the germline V gene are SGHTA and FQGNSA. V lost 3 bases and J lost 1, with 18 bases in between. The CDR3 spells CASSLPDRTRTNTEAFF. The CDR3 DNA reads as TGTGCCAGCAGCTTGCCCGACAGGACGCGAACGAACACTGAAGCTTTCTTT.

The chain employs TRBV7-2 and TRBJ2-7, with a tentative D call TRBD1 (7 bases). The CDR3 covers 15 residues. The V gene lost 4 bases and the J gene lost 3 bases, with 16 bases spanning the gap. Germline CDR1 reads SGHTA; CDR2 reads FQGNSA. DNA of the CDR3: TGTGCCAGCAGCTCCAGGGGGACTCAAAGCTACGAGCAGTACTTC. Protein product: CASSSRGTQSYEQYF.

This chain links TRBV7-7 with TRBJ2-1, with 13 nucleotides matching TRBD2. In germline, CDR1 is SSHAT, CDR2 FNYEAQ (reference sequence). The CDR3 consists of 17 residues. V lost 5 bases and J lost 6; bases outside the gene matches: 10. The CDR3 DNA is TGTGCCAGCAGCGCACGGCCGGGACTAGCGGGACGCAATGAGCAGTTCTTC. Its translation is CASSARPGLAGRNEQFF. Full variable domain (outside the CDR3, taken from reference TRBV7-7 and TRBJ2-1): GAGVSQSPRYKVTKRGQDVTLRCDPISSHATLYWYQQALGQGPEFLTYFNYEAQPDKSGLPSDRFSAERPEGSISTLTIQRTEQRDSAMYRCASSARPGLAGRNEQFFGPGTRLTVL.

In this sample, this clone turned up once. The chain is built from TRBV11-1 and TRBJ2-1, with a possible D match to TRBD1 (6 bases). This CDR3 has 17 amino acids. Germline CDR1 and CDR2: SGHAT and FQDESV (reference sequence). V was cut by 1 base and J by 5 bases, with 18 bases left in between. The CDR3 nucleotides read TGTGCCAGCAGCTTAGGCTTGCAGGGGATGGATAACAATGAGCAGTTCTTC. Residues: CASSLGLQGMDNNEQFF.

This clone was picked up one time. The sample carries other DNA sequences with the same CDR3. The chain employs TRBV30 and TRBJ2-7, with TRBD1 matching 9 bases. The CDR3 spans 12 residues. Germline V lookup: CDR1 GTSNPN, CDR2 SVGIG (reference sequence). The junction had 1 base not matched to a gene; V was cut back by 5 bases and J by 2 bases. The CDR3 DNA reads as TGTGCCTGGGGGGACAGGGCCTACGAGCAGTACTTC. It translates to CAWGDRAYEQYF. The entire variable domain, with the rest obtained from reference TRBV30 and TRBJ2-7, is as follows: SQTIHQWPATLVQPVGSPLSLECTVEGTSNPNLYWYRQAAGRGLQLLFYSVGIGQISSEVPQNLSASRPQDRQFILSSKKLLLSDSGFYLCAWGDRAYEQYFGPGTRLTVT.

The chain carries TRBV9 and TRBJ1-2, with D maybe TRBD1 (5 bases). Germline lookup yields CDR1 SGDLS and CDR2 YYNGEE. The CDR3 covers 14 residues. With 2 bases removed from V and 4 bases from J, the gap between germline ends came to 12 bases. The CDR3, as DNA: TGTGCCAGCAGCGTCTCCGGGACGGCCTATGGCTACACCTTC. Translated, it gives CASSVSGTAYGYTF.

The CDR3 nucleotides are TGTGCCAGCGTAAGGGCAACTAATGAAAAACTGTTTTTT. It specifies CASVRATNEKLFF. This rearrangement joins TRBV7-9 to TRBJ1-4; D unclear. The CDR3 contains 13 residues. Germline lookup yields CDR1 SEHNR and CDR2 FQNEAQ (reference sequence). V shed 8 bases and J shed 0 bases, with 7 bases lying between them.

The V gene is TRBV6-5, the J gene TRBJ2-5; a possible D gene is TRBD1 (6 bases). The CDR3 runs to 13 residues. CDR1 and CDR2 (germline): MNHEY, SVGAGI. Trimming stripped 8 bases from V and 1 base from J, with 11 bases between. This chain's CDR3 is CASRRQAQETQYF. CDR3 DNA: TGTGCCAGCCGTCGACAGGCCCAAGAGACCCAGTACTTC.

The J gene is TRBJ2-1, the V gene TRBV2; the D gene is possibly TRBD1 (6 bases). V was pared by 7 bases and J by 5 bases, with 9 bases between. The CDR3 consists of 12 residues. CDR1 and CDR2 (germline): SNHLY, FYNNEI. The CDR3, as DNA: TGTGCCAGCAACCGACAGGACAATGAGCAGTTCTTC. Encoded protein: CASNRQDNEQFF.

This chain links TRBV27 with TRBJ2-5; D is possibly TRBD2 (6 bases). Germline CDR1 is MNHEY and CDR2 is SMNVEV (reference sequence). CDR3 length equals 15 residues. The germline V and J ends were trimmed by 0 bases and 3 bases, with 11 bases remaining between them. CDR3 loop: CASSLSGTGKETQYF. The CDR3 DNA reads as TGTGCCAGCAGTTTATCCGGGACTGGGAAAGAGACCCAGTACTTC.

The chain carries TRBV18 and TRBJ1-3; 7 bases match TRBD1. CDR3 length equals 17 residues. Germline lookup yields CDR1 KGHSH and CDR2 LQKENI. Trimming cost V 2 bases and J 0 bases; bases outside gene matches: 7. The CDR3 here is CASSPTAGGDSGNTIYF. In DNA form, the CDR3 reads TGTGCCAGCTCACCAACGGCAGGGGGGGACTCTGGAAACACCATATATTTT.